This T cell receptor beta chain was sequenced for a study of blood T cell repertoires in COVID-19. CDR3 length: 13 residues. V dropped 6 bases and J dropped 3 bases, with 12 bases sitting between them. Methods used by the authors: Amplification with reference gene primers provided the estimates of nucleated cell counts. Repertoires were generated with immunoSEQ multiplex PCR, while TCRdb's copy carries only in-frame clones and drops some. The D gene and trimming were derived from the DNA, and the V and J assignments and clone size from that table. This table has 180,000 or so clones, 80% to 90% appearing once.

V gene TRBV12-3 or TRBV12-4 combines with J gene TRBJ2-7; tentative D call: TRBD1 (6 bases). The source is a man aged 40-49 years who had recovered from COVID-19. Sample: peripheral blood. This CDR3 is CASRGLGGYEQYF. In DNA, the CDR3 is TGTGCCAGCAGGGGGCTAGGGGGCTACGAGCAGTACTTC.